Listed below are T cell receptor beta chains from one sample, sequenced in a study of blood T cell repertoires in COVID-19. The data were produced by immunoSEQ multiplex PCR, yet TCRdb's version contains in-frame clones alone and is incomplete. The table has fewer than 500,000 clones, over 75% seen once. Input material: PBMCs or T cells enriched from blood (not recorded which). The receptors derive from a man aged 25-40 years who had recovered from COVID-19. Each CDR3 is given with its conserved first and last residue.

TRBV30 CAWSTGGGFGQPQHF
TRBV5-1 CASSEDRGYEKLFF
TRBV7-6 CASSLAPRGTDTQYF
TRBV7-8 CASSSPGGGQEYF
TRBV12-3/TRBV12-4 CASSFEWPPLHF
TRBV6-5 CASSYLGQGSYEQYF
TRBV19 CASSIRTGFKGEQFF
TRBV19 CASKNSGVSEQFF
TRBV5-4 CASSFGQGNTGELFF
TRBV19 CASSIGSATNEKLFF
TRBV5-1 CASSLGQGVFTDTQYF
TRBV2 CASLRDRAGNTIYF
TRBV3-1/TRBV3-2 CASSQGGGQPQHF
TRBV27 CASSRERTGRNSPLHF
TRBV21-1 CASSTHRGKRLF
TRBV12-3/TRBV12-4 CASSIQGTGELFF